Following are 21 T cell receptor beta chains from one sample sequenced in a study of T cell responses to AZD1222 COVID-19 vaccine. TCRdb's copy holds only in-frame clones and misses some; the assay was immunoSEQ multiplex PCR. Found here are about 140,000 clones, around 92% of them singletons; the top ten hold about 2.7%. The sequencing used peripheral blood, collected on day 0 of AZD1222 vaccination. The receptors derive from an adult in good health.

The CDR3: CASSINSWQYNEQFF. Written as DNA, the CDR3 is TGTGCCAGTAGTATTAACAGTTGGCAGTACAATGAGCAGTTCTTC. V usage is TRBV19 and J usage is TRBJ2-1; D is unclear. Germline CDR1 reads LNHDA; CDR2 reads SQIVND (reference sequence). V was shortened by 3 bases and J by 4 bases, with 13 bases between the two germline ends. The CDR3 is 15 residues long.

The chain carries TRBV6-6 and TRBJ1-2; D gene unclear. This CDR3 has 15 residues. Trimming took off 5 bases at V and 4 bases at J, with 17 bases between the two ends. Germline V gene lookup returns CDR1 MNHNY and CDR2 SVGAGI (reference sequence). CDR3 in amino acids: CASSQDRQLIYGYTF. CDR3 DNA: TGTGCCAGCAGTCAGGACCGCCAGCTTATCTATGGCTACACCTTC.

The chain combines TRBV6-4 with TRBJ2-1; D is perhaps TRBD1 (5 bases). CDR3 length: 16 residues. Germline loops: CDR1 MRHNA, CDR2 SNTAGT. The germline V and J ends were trimmed by 6 bases and 0 bases, with 15 bases remaining between them. The CDR3 protein is CASSPRGGSSYNEQFF. The CDR3 DNA sequence: TGTGCCAGCAGCCCAAGGGGCGGTAGCTCCTACAATGAGCAGTTCTTC.

The V gene is TRBV5-6, the J gene TRBJ2-5; D gene ambiguous. Looked up from germline, CDR1 is SGHDT and CDR2 is YYEEEE. The CDR3 consists of 13 residues. The germline V and J ends were trimmed by 1 base and 2 bases, with 6 bases remaining between them. CDR3 nucleotide sequence: TGTGCCAGCAGCTTGTTCGGTCAAGAGACCCAGTACTTC. Protein product: CASSLFGQETQYF.

This clone was counted once. This sequence joins TRBV11-3 and TRBJ1-1; maybe TRBD1 (5 bases). This CDR3 contains 18 residues. The ends were cut back, 5 bases at V and 5 bases at J, with 27 bases in the middle. Germline loops: CDR1 SGHNT, CDR2 YENEEA. The CDR3 nucleotides are TGTGCCAGCAGCCCCCGCTGGGGCAGTAGGGCCCGAATGACTGAAGCTTTCTTT. Its translation: CASSPRWGSRARMTEAFF.

The chain combines TRBV6-2 or TRBV6-3 with TRBJ2-1, with D possibly being TRBD1 (5 bases). Trimming took 0 bases from V and 15 from J, leaving 12 bases between them. Per germline, CDR1 MNHEY and CDR2 SVGEGT. The CDR3 totals 12 residues. The CDR3 nucleotides read TGTGCCAGCAGTTACTCGACAGTTCGGACGTTCTTC. This encodes CASSYSTVRTFF.

V usage is TRBV5-4 and J usage is TRBJ2-2, with D maybe TRBD2 (6 bases). Germline CDR1 is SGHNT and CDR2 is YYREEE (reference sequence). The V end was cut by 3 bases, the J end by 7 bases, with 13 bases between. The CDR3 extends over 14 amino acids. The CDR3: CASSSSLAIGELFF. The CDR3 coding sequence is TGTGCCAGCAGCTCGAGCCTAGCGATCGGGGAGCTGTTTTTT.

J is TRBJ1-4 and V is TRBV18, with D tentatively TRBD1 (5 bases). Germline V gives CDR1 KGHSH, CDR2 LQKENI. Trimming removed 2 bases at V and 7 bases at J, with 14 bases between. The CDR3 spans 15 residues. CDR3 in amino acids: CASSPMAAGVEKLFF. CDR3 nucleotide sequence: TGTGCCAGCTCACCAATGGCTGCGGGGGTTGAAAAACTGTTTTTT.

In its sample, this clone was seen a few times. The rearrangement uses TRBV4-2 and TRBJ1-6; TRBD1 might be the D (6 bases). This CDR3 has 16 amino acids. Trimming stripped 1 base from V and 5 bases from J, with 12 bases between. From germline, CDR1 is LGHNA and CDR2 YNFKEQ. CDR3 sequence: CASSQGQVEDNSPLHF. In DNA form, the CDR3 reads TGTGCCAGCAGCCAAGGACAGGTTGAAGATAATTCACCCCTCCACTTT.

The chain has TRBV29-1 and TRBJ2-7; D unresolved. Trimming removed 7 bases from V and 2 bases from J, with 9 bases in between. Germline CDR1 reads SQVTM; CDR2 reads ANQGSEA. The CDR3 totals 11 residues. CDR3 nucleotide sequence: TGCAGCGCAAAACTGGCCTACGAGCAGTACTTC. Protein product: CSAKLAYEQYF.

The J gene is TRBJ1-4, the V gene TRBV27; D is ambiguous. V lost 5 bases and J lost 5, with 15 bases in between. The CDR3 sequence is 15 residues long. CDR1 is MNHEY, CDR2 SMNVEV, per germline (reference sequence). CDR3 sequence: CASSLGWQANEKLFF. The CDR3 nucleotides read TGTGCCAGCAGTCTGGGTTGGCAGGCCAATGAAAAACTGTTTTTT.

The chain carries TRBV7-2 and TRBJ2-1; D possibly corresponds to TRBD2 (5 bases). CDR1 SGHTA and CDR2 FQGNSA come from the germline V gene. With 4 bases removed from V and 10 bases from J, the gap between germline ends came to 17 bases. There are 14 residues in the CDR3. CDR3 region: CASSSKAAPVEQFF. For the CDR3, the DNA is TGTGCCAGCAGCTCAAAAGCGGCTCCCGTCGAGCAGTTCTTC.

As regards this clone: One end of the junction varies from germline; a read error may be responsible. This rearrangement joins TRBV23-1 to TRBJ1-1, with D possibly TRBD1 on 5 matching bases. TRBV23-1 falls under the ORF class, with uncertain function. The CDR3 runs 9 residues. The CDR3 spells CASPPGVIF. CDR3 DNA sequence: TGCGCCAGCCCGCCGGGGGTTATCTTT.

This rearrangement joins TRBV29-1 to TRBJ2-5; tentatively, D is TRBD2 (6 bases). The CDR3 extends over 14 amino acids. CDR1 is SQVTM and CDR2 is ANQGSEA in the germline V gene. Between the trimmed V and J ends, which lost 6 bases and 2 bases, there was a span of 16 bases. The CDR3 DNA is TGCAGCGTAGGTCAGCGGGCGATACAAGAGACCCAGTACTTC. Its protein product is CSVGQRAIQETQYF.

This clone is medium-sized by share. The chain recombines TRBV28 with TRBJ1-2, with D possibly matching TRBD1 (6 bases). Between the trimmed V and J ends, which lost 2 bases and 8 bases, there was a span of 15 bases. Per germline, CDR1 MDHEN and CDR2 SYDVKM. CDR3 length: 14 amino acids. The CDR3 DNA is TGTGCCAGCAGTTTACGGGGGGGGGCCGTAGGCTACACCTTC. Protein: CASSLRGGAVGYTF.

V gene TRBV11-2 combines with J gene TRBJ2-3; D is perhaps TRBD2 (6 bases). Germline V gene lookup returns CDR1 SGHAT and CDR2 FQNNGV. The CDR3 runs to 19 residues. Trimming pared 1 base from V and 0 bases from J, leaving 20 bases between. The CDR3: CASSLGGWRVAESTDTQYF. The DNA of the CDR3 is TGTGCCAGCAGCTTAGGAGGGTGGAGGGTAGCGGAGAGCACAGATACGCAGTATTTT.

V gene TRBV9 combines with J gene TRBJ1-1, with D uncertain. Trimming shortened V by 4 bases and J by 6 bases, and 10 bases separated the two germline ends. Germline V CDR1 and CDR2: SGDLS, YYNGEE. This CDR3 has 12 amino acids. CDR3 sequence reads: CASSPFSAEAFF. The CDR3 nucleotides are TGTGCCAGCAGCCCCTTCTCAGCTGAAGCTTTCTTT.

This sequence joins TRBV14 and TRBJ2-2, with D perhaps given as TRBD1 or TRBD2 (6 bases each). The CDR3 runs 15 residues. V lost 5 bases, J lost 5 bases, and 15 bases lay in between. Germline CDR1 is SGHDN and CDR2 is FVKESK. CDR3 nucleotides: TGTGCCAGCAGCGAACGTGAGGGGGGTACCGGGGAGCTGTTTTTT. Translated: CASSEREGGTGELFF.

The rearrangement joins TRBV6-2 or TRBV6-3 to TRBJ1-1, with D possibly TRBD1 on 6 matching bases. Germline V gives CDR1 MNHEY, CDR2 SVGEGT. With 6 bases removed from V and 3 bases from J, the gap between germline ends came to 17 bases. There are 15 residues in the CDR3. CDR3 DNA sequence: TGTGCCAGCAGCCCCCGAGGCAGGGGCGACACTGAAGCTTTCTTT. Its translation: CASSPRGRGDTEAFF.

J is TRBJ1-2 and V is TRBV19, with D possibly matching TRBD1 (6 bases). Per germline, CDR1 LNHDA and CDR2 SQIVND (reference sequence). This CDR3 is built from 14 residues. The V end was cut by 7 bases, the J end by 3 bases, with 15 bases between. CDR3 region: CASTLGGFDYGYTF. The CDR3 DNA sequence: TGTGCCAGTACCCTAGGGGGTTTCGACTATGGCTACACCTTC.

The chain couples TRBV5-5 to TRBJ2-1; D is ambiguous. Germline V gene lookup returns CDR1 SGHKS and CDR2 YYEKEE (reference sequence). The V end lost 1 base, the J end lost 6 bases, and 5 bases lay between the germline ends. This CDR3 is 12 amino acids long. CDR3 bases: TGTGCCAGCAGCTTGCACCTCAATGAGCAGTTCTTC. Amino acid sequence: CASSLHLNEQFF.